The 20 T cell receptor beta chains below all came from one sample that was sequenced in a study of blood T cells in healthy people across ages. Alongside a J-beta primer mix, a sample-barcoded 5' primer served in a second PCR lasting roughly 7 to 12 cycles. One entry per CDR3 protein results from TCRdb running MiXCR on the 5' RACE reads. The profile shows some 790,000 distinct CDR3 sequences, about 28% of them singletons. Sequencing input: blood. These receptors all stem from a woman aged 80 or over in good health.

A remark on this clonotype: This may be a read error, as it is one base from a much larger clone. The chain links TRBV5-5 to TRBJ2-6, with D possibly TRBD2 on 6 matching bases. Germline values: CDR1 SGHKS, CDR2 YYEKEE (reference sequence). The CDR3 totals 16 residues. The CDR3 sequence is CASSLGGNSGANVRTF. CDR3 DNA: TGTGCCAGCAGCTTGGGCGGGAACTCTGGGGCCAACGTCCGGACTTTC.

This clonotype has at least ten counts. The genes are TRBV6-1 and TRBJ2-1; TRBD2 aligns across 15 bases. The CDR3 is made up of 17 amino acids. Germline CDR1 reads MNHNS; CDR2 reads SASEGT. With V trimmed by 6 bases and J by 2 bases, 5 bases remained unmatched. In DNA form, the CDR3 reads TGTGCCAGCAGGTTCGGGACTAGCGGGGGGCCCTACAATGAGCAGTTCTTC. Translated: CASRFGTSGGPYNEQFF.

This clonotype has a count of ten or more. The rearrangement links TRBV11-2 to TRBJ2-1; tentatively, D is TRBD1 (5 bases). CDR1 SGHAT and CDR2 FQNNGV come from the germline V gene. The CDR3 consists of 17 residues. V lost 1 base and J 2 bases, leaving 15 bases between the germline ends. In nucleotides, the CDR3 is TGTGCCAGCAGCTTAGTAAGGTCAGGGAAGGCCTACAATGAGCAGTTCTTC. Translated, it gives CASSLVRSGKAYNEQFF.

This clonotype was detected only once. CDR3 protein: CASSFPAGGYNEQYF. The CDR3 nucleotides read TGCGCCAGCAGCTTTCCAGCGGGGGGCTACAATGAGCAGTACTTC. V gene TRBV4-1 combines with J gene TRBJ2-7; TRBD2 matches 9 bases. CDR1 MGHRA and CDR2 YSYEKL come from the germline V gene. The CDR3 loop spans 15 amino acids. V was clipped by 5 bases and J by 7 bases; unmatched bases: 12.

This clonotype was counted at least ten times. The rearrangement links TRBV5-6 to TRBJ1-5; 7 positions match TRBD1. V lost 3 bases to trimming and J lost 5 bases; unmatched junction nucleotides: 5. This CDR3 is 14 amino acids long. The V gene's germline CDR1 is SGHDT and CDR2 YYEEEE. CDR3 in DNA: TGTGCCAGCAGCTATCGTACAGGGGATCAGCCCCAGCATTTT. Translated: CASSYRTGDQPQHF.

This clonotype was observed many times. The chain uses TRBV27 and TRBJ2-3; D not resolved. Per the germline V gene, CDR1 is MNHEY and CDR2 is SMNVEV (reference sequence). The length of the CDR3 is 13 residues. Trimming removed 6 bases at V and 1 base at J, with 8 bases between. The CDR3, as DNA: TGTGCCAGCAGAATTTTCGGCACAGATACGCAGTATTTT. It encodes CASRIFGTDTQYF.

The rearrangement links TRBV19 to TRBJ2-2; maybe TRBD2 (5 bases). The CDR3 runs 17 residues. Germline V lookup: CDR1 LNHDA, CDR2 SQIVND (reference sequence). Trimming took 0 bases from V and 1 from J, leaving 12 bases between them. The CDR3 DNA reads TGTGCCAGTAGTATAGAGCCCCGGGGAAGGAACACCGGGGAGCTGTTTTTT. Its protein product is CASSIEPRGRNTGELFF.

Of note for this clonotype: A read error is possible here, since a much larger clone lies one base away. The V call is TRBV4-2, the J call TRBJ2-7; TRBD2 is a possible D gene (7 bases). Per the germline V gene, CDR1 is LGHNA and CDR2 is YNFKEQ. V lost 1 base and J 7 bases, leaving 17 bases between the germline ends. CDR3 length: 15 amino acids. CDR3 sequence reads: CASSQGARGPNEQYF. The CDR3 DNA reads TGTGCCAGCAGCCAAGGAGCGCGGGGGCCGAATGAGCAGTACTTC.

V and J are TRBV12-3 or TRBV12-4 and TRBJ1-3, with a tentative D call TRBD1 (5 bases). V was shortened by 5 bases and J by 0 bases, with 11 bases between the two germline ends. CDR3 length: 15 amino acids. The CDR3 DNA is TGTGCCAGCAGTAAAGGGGCTCTCTCTGGAAACACCATATATTTT. Its protein product is CASSKGALSGNTIYF.

As for this clonotype: A much bigger clone sits one base away, suggesting this may be a read error. This chain connects TRBV7-2 to TRBJ2-5; TRBD2 matches at 8 bases. V trimming: 8 bases; J trimming: 4 bases; junction bases outside the gene matches: 6. CDR1 is SGHTA and CDR2 is FQGNSA in the germline V gene. The CDR3 runs to 13 residues. DNA for the CDR3: TGTGCCAGCGGGCCTCGGGGGGGAGAGACCCAGTACTTC. This sequence encodes CASGPRGGETQYF.

This clonotype came up a few times. Germline and junction disagree at one end, which may indicate a read error. The chain employs TRBV7-2 and TRBJ2-3; D might be TRBD2 (6 bases). CDR3 size: 14 residues. Germline values: CDR1 SGHTA, CDR2 FQGNSA. CDR3 region: CASSLVAGPDTQYF. For the CDR3, the DNA is TGCGCCAGCAGCTTGGTGGCGGGACCAGATACGCAGTATTTT.

In this sample, this clonotype turned up a few times. A much larger clone lies a single base off, so this may be a read error. The rearrangement links TRBV7-2 to TRBJ2-1, with D hard to call. The J call is doubtful: the DNA matches TRBJ2-7 better. The germline V gene encodes CDR1 SGHTA and CDR2 FQGNSA. The CDR3 loop spans 16 amino acids. The CDR3 sequence is CASSRNLASRNNEQYF. CDR3 DNA: TGTGCCAGCAGCAGGAATTTAGCTAGTAGAAACAATGAGCAGTACTTC.

The gene calls are TRBV30 and TRBJ1-6; the D gene is possibly TRBD1 (6 bases). Trimming left V 3 bases short and J 0 bases short, with 12 bases between. CDR1 and CDR2 (germline): GTSNPN, SVGIG (reference sequence). This CDR3 has 16 amino acids. The CDR3, as DNA: TGTGCCTGGAGAGCGTTCAGGGGCTCCTATAATTCACCCCTCCACTTT. This codes for CAWRAFRGSYNSPLHF.

The J gene is TRBJ1-5, the V gene TRBV6-2 or TRBV6-3, with a weak D call TRBD1 (6 bases). The CDR3 runs 15 residues. Germline CDR1 reads MNHEY; CDR2 reads SVGEGT. Trimming removed 8 bases from V and 2 bases from J, with 16 bases in between. DNA for the CDR3: TGTGCCAGCGGCAGCGGGGGGCTTGGCAATCAGCCCCAGCATTTT. This gives the protein CASGSGGLGNQPQHF.

The J gene is TRBJ2-7, the V gene TRBV27; no clear D gene. The germline gives CDR1 MNHEY, CDR2 SMNVEV (reference sequence). V lost 10 bases to trimming and J lost 2 bases, with 15 bases between them. This CDR3 has 13 residues. The CDR3 bases are TGTGCCACCTTGGACCGATACACCTACGAGCAGTACTTC. Protein product: CATLDRYTYEQYF.

V and J are TRBV7-2 and TRBJ2-2; 9 bases are a match to TRBD2. The germline gives CDR1 SGHTA, CDR2 FQGNSA. This CDR3 contains 18 residues. After removal of 2 bases from V and 7 bases from J, the junction contained 14 bases not matched to a gene. Here the CDR3 DNA reads TGTGCCAGCAGCTTAACCCTAGCGGGGTGGGGGAATGGCGGGGAGCTGTTTTTT. Its translation is CASSLTLAGWGNGGELFF. The full variable domain, completed using reference TRBV7-2 and TRBJ2-2, is GAGVSQSPSNKVTEKGKDVELRCDPISGHTALYWYRQSLGQGLEFLIYFQGNSAPDKSGLPSDRFSAERTGGSVSTLTIQRTQQEDSAVYLCASSLTLAGWGNGGELFFGEGSRLTVL.

This clonotype was picked up many times. The CDR3 bases are TGTGCCAGCAGCTTAGATCTAGCGGGGGGGCCTGGGGCCAACGTCCTGACTTTC. Protein sequence: CASSLDLAGGPGANVLTF. The V gene is TRBV11-3, the J gene TRBJ2-6, with TRBD2 matching 12 bases. This CDR3 region has 18 residues. V shed 0 bases, J shed 2 bases, and the junction held 2 bases outside the gene matches. Germline V gene lookup returns CDR1 SGHNT and CDR2 YENEEA. Full variable domain (outside the CDR3, taken from reference TRBV11-3 and TRBJ2-6): EAGVVQSPRYKIIEKKQPVAFWCNPISGHNTLYWYLQNLGQGPELLIRYENEEAVDDSQLPKDRFSAERLKGVDSTLKIQPAELGDSAVYLCASSLDLAGGPGANVLTFGAGSRLTVL.

Note on this clonotype: A junction end diverges from the germline sequence, so it may reflect a read error. The chain couples TRBV5-4 to TRBJ1-1, with 8 bases fitting TRBD1. This CDR3 is 15 amino acids long. The V gene's germline CDR1 is SGHNT and CDR2 YYREEE (reference sequence). CDR3 DNA: TGTGTCAGCACCTCCCCGATGACAGGGGCTTCTGAAGCTTTCTTT. Amino acids: CVSTSPMTGASEAFF.

This clonotype was seen at least ten times. V gene TRBV20-1 combines with J gene TRBJ2-1; D remains ambiguous. The germline gives CDR1 DFQATT, CDR2 SNEGSKA (reference sequence). Trimming cost V 4 bases and J 6 bases, with 7 bases left between them. This CDR3 has 11 residues. The CDR3 here is CSATPPNEQFF. The CDR3 DNA follows: TGCAGTGCTACCCCCCCCAATGAGCAGTTCTTC.

The CDR3 protein is CASVWRTGYSPLHF. The CDR3 DNA reads as TGTGCCAGCGTATGGCGGACAGGGTATTCACCCCTCCACTTT. V and J are TRBV21-1 and TRBJ1-6; the tabulated D call, TRBD1, remains unverified against the DNA. TRBV21-1 is annotated as a pseudogene. The CDR3 loop spans 14 amino acids.